What follows describes a single TCR beta chain. The antigen remains undetermined. The data originate from a study of post-analysis software for immune sequencing data. Overall study context: The patients showed relapsing-remitting, secondary progressive and progressive-relapsing multiple sclerosis courses. Points from the study as a whole: Controls showed lower frequencies than patients for five TRBV segments, and TRBV5-6, TRBV5-1 and TRBV20-1 were among these. Multiple sclerosis patients had significantly lower normalized Chao1 diversity than controls.

TCR beta cDNA libraries had unique molecular identifiers. TCRdb recomputed calls from the PCR reads with MiXCR, one row per CDR3 protein. The sample contains some 370,000 distinct CDR3 sequences, about a third of which appear only once. The V gene lost 2 bases and the J gene lost 3 bases, with 13 bases spanning the gap. From germline, CDR1 is MGHRA and CDR2 YSYEKL. CDR3 size: 16 residues. The TCR originated in a girl under 18 with multiple sclerosis. The V and J genes are TRBV4-1 and TRBJ2-2; D remains ambiguous. The sequenced sample was blood. Here the CDR3 reads CASSQSLLRDTGELFF. CDR3 DNA sequence: TGCGCCAGCAGCCAATCTCTCCTAAGGGACACCGGGGAGCTGTTTTTT.